The 8 T cell receptor beta chains given below trace back to one sample, sequenced in a study of blood T cells in healthy people across ages. Using a J-beta primer mix together with a sample-barcoded 5' primer, a second PCR was run for roughly 6 to 11 cycles. MiXCR, run by TCRdb on the 5' RACE reads, gives a single entry per CDR3 protein. This table has 1.5 million to 2 million distinct CDR3 sequences, approximately 28% appearing once. The sample comprised blood. These receptor sequences come from a woman between 25 and 40 years old in good health.

This chain connects TRBV12-3 or TRBV12-4 to TRBJ2-2; 10 bases match TRBD2. The CDR3 runs 14 residues. Germline trimming cut 7 bases from V and 5 bases from J; bases unmatched to any gene: 4. In DNA, the CDR3 is TGTGCCAGCAACTTAGCGGGAGGTACCGGGGAGCTGTTTTTT. Encoded protein: CASNLAGGTGELFF.

This clonotype was counted between two and nine times. V gene TRBV20-1 combines with J gene TRBJ2-2; D is perhaps TRBD1 (6 bases). Trimming pared 6 bases from V and 7 bases from J, leaving 21 bases between. Germline V gene data show CDR1 as DFQATT and CDR2 as SNEGSKA (reference sequence). The CDR3 runs to 15 residues. CDR3 coding DNA: TGCAGTGCCCAGTATCCGGGACATGTCGACGGGGAGCTGTTTTTT. Amino acid sequence: CSAQYPGHVDGELFF.

In regard to this clonotype: Germline and junction disagree at one end, which may indicate a read error. The V gene is TRBV7-2, the J gene TRBJ2-4, with TRBD1 matching 7 bases. Matching the DNA end better, TRBJ2-7 makes the J call doubtful. The germline V gene encodes CDR1 SGHTA and CDR2 FQGNSA. CDR3 size: 15 residues. The CDR3: CAGSLRTGTVHEQYF. As DNA, the CDR3 is TGTGCCGGCAGCTTACGGACAGGAACGGTCCACGAGCAGTACTTC.

There are many counts of this clonotype. The chain uses TRBV10-3 and TRBJ2-7; 9 nucleotides match TRBD1. CDR1 is ENHRY, CDR2 SYGVKD, per germline. V shed 2 bases and J 5 bases; nucleotides not matched to a gene: 4. The CDR3 has 14 residues. DNA of the CDR3: TGTGCCATCAGTGAGGGACAGGGGAGTGACGAGCAGTACTTC. This sequence encodes CAISEGQGSDEQYF.

This clonotype was counted a few times. The chain has TRBV6-2 or TRBV6-3 and TRBJ2-1; 9 bases are shared with TRBD2. Germline V gene lookup returns CDR1 MNHEY and CDR2 SVGEGT. The CDR3 is made up of 17 amino acids. The V gene end was trimmed by 0 bases and the J gene end by 2 bases; junction bases not matched to a gene: 5. The CDR3 bases are TGTGCCAGCAGTTACTCTGGCGGGGGGGCCACCTACAATGAGCAGTTCTTC. Its translation is CASSYSGGGATYNEQFF.

Turning to this clonotype: This may be a read error: a much more frequent sequence differs by one nucleotide. This rearrangement joins TRBV11-2 to TRBJ2-7; D unclear. Between the trimmed V and J ends, which lost 6 bases and 0 bases, there was a span of 3 bases. Germline CDR1 reads SGHAT; CDR2 reads FQNNGV. The length of the CDR3 is 11 residues. The CDR3 DNA sequence: TGTGCCAGCAGGCGCTCCTACGAGCAGTACTTC. Its translation: CASRRSYEQYF.

V usage is TRBV12-3 or TRBV12-4 and J usage is TRBJ1-1; 9 bases align to TRBD1. There are 11 residues in the CDR3. Trimming at V came to 6 bases and at J to 10 bases, leaving 3 bases not matched to a gene. In DNA form, the CDR3 reads TGTGCCAGCAGCACAGGGGGCTCAGCTTTCTTT. Translated: CASSTGGSAFF.

V gene TRBV12-3 or TRBV12-4 combines with J gene TRBJ2-2; 12 nucleotides agree with TRBD2. The CDR3 has 13 amino acids. V lost 10 bases to trimming and J lost 8 bases; unmatched junction nucleotides: 5. CDR3 sequence reads: CATRTSGTGELFF. CDR3 in DNA: TGTGCCACCAGGACTAGCGGGACGGGGGAGCTGTTTTTT.